This T cell receptor beta chain was documented in a study of CD8 T cells in ankylosing spondylitis. Study outcomes and limitations: Earlier literature documents some of the motif variants in reactive arthritis synovial fluid and blood. Ankylosing spondylitis blood appeared to carry a characteristic TCR beta motif of roughly eight highly homologous variants. Reportedly, significant enrichment of disease-linked clones occurred in matched ankylosing spondylitis synovial fluid.

A single record per CDR3 protein comes from TCRdb applying MiXCR to the 5' RACE reads. The sample holds about 250,000 distinct CDR3 sequences, roughly 32% seen once. As regards this clonotype: Its specificity is unknown.

The TCR sequence derives from a male donor with ankylosing spondylitis or in good health (not recorded which). The sample consisted of blood, either unsorted or a sorted T cell fraction (not recorded which).

The CDR3 spells CSATSWGGGHTGELFF. The CDR3 coding sequence is TGCAGTGCTACCTCCTGGGGCGGGGGGCACACCGGGGAGCTGTTTTTT. This chain connects TRBV20-1 to TRBJ2-2; 8 bases are shared with TRBD2. With V trimmed by 4 bases and J by 3 bases, 10 bases remained unmatched. Germline CDR1 is DFQATT and CDR2 is SNEGSKA (reference sequence). The CDR3 runs to 16 residues.